This TCR beta chain was sequenced in a study of cytomegalovirus exposure and HLA in healthy donors (dated by TCRdb to 2016 to 2017). About the study as a whole: An earlier analysis of roughly 500 of the donors reported 276 Gb of sequence data and roughly 120 million unique TCR beta sequences obtained from about 179 million T cells. Genome-wide SNP genotypes for about 55% of the roughly 670 donors were used in a later genetic analysis, which treated that subset as a discovery cohort. Rather than using new phenotypic data, the later analysis identified candidate immune exposures from TCR beta sequences and from how often those sequences occurred across donors. To study patterns of TCR occurrence, a later analysis re-analyzed previously published TCR beta repertoires from more than 550 donors and added high-resolution HLA genotyping. On average, around 230,000 unique TCR beta nucleotide sequences were sequenced per donor among more than 350 genotyped donors of the cohort, with approximately 18% of those sequences being non-productive. Every discovery cohort repertoire had been produced on one sequencing platform. A separate validation cohort of roughly 130 different subjects was used in addition to the roughly 670-subject first cohort. Alongside the repertoire data, information on donor age, sex, ethnicity and CMV serostatus was compiled. Because of strong linkage in the cohort, roughly five DR-DQ haplotypes were treated as single units for association and clustering. To predict cytomegalovirus infection status, the study combined high-throughput TCR immunosequencing, statistical association of individual TCRs with disease status, and machine learning. The study used immunosequencing to profile the T cell repertoires of around 600 subjects and linked those repertoires to cytomegalovirus serostatus. The study was designed to test whether signatures of past pathogen exposure could be identified by cataloging public T cell receptors. The genetic ancestry cluster associated with self-reported Caucasian donors included 81% of the approximately 430 genotyped donors. An earlier analysis of roughly 580 of the donors used high-throughput TCR beta sequencing to judge whether each TCR beta V gene segment behaved as functional or pseudogenic. An early release that covered around 590 HLA-typed donors contained approximately 290 gigabases of sequencing data and tens of millions of unique TCR sequences. Typing coverage differed by locus: A, B, C, DRB1 and DQB1 were typed in about 620-640 donors, DQA1 in 522, DPA1 in 600 to 610, and DPB1 in roughly 450. HLA typing included class I and class II loci at four-digit resolution.

The full study reports these points: Cytomegalovirus status was reported to be diagnosed by the classifier with high specificity and sensitivity in both the original and validation cohorts. Because HLA typing was unavailable for some donors at each locus, only the typed subset was used in association tests. A cluster of highly shared sequence variants was judged likely to be a technical artifact of the sequencing pipeline. Some IMGT-functional V segments, including TRBV6-2 and TRBV6-3, could not be told apart with the 87-base-pair reads, so those segments were excluded. Sequencing depth was assumed to be roughly uniform across donors in the presence/absence analyses, though that assumption may not hold. In a later genetic analysis, fewer N-insertions in productive TCRs were reported among donors in an Asian-associated ancestry cluster than the approximately 630-donor mean. A later analysis associated 15,000 or so TCR beta sequences with specific HLA alleles at a false discovery rate of 0.05. According to a later analysis, most CMV-associated TCR beta chains appeared to be HLA-restricted, and the HLA associations seemed to be driven largely by CMV exposure. In an earlier analysis of 587 of the donors, most TCR beta V segments were observed in productive rearrangements about 87% or about 30% of the time, broadly matching IMGT annotations. In this cohort, only TCR beta chains were sequenced, and detectable features were limited by the absence of alpha or paired-chain data. Immune exposure information for the cohort was limited to CMV serostatus. A later genetic analysis associated a missense DCLRE1C variant with V-gene and J-gene trimming of TCR beta chains, and an independent cohort replicated the association. Most TCR sequences were seen in very few donors, while some public TCRs were found in many individuals. A further reported finding was that TCR beta sequences accurately predicted the HLA-A and HLA-B alleles for most subjects in the first cohort. A later analysis found that TCR association rates varied across HLA loci, with DRB1 alleles showing the most associated TCRs and HLA-C alleles the fewest. It was suggested by the authors that the approach could potentially be generalized to other disease states and immunological phenotypes. In the study, around 150 TCR beta chains were listed as associated with cytomegalovirus. Compared with equally common non-associated chains, HLA-associated TCR beta chains in a later analysis were more clonally expanded and had lower generation probabilities. When HLA alleles, especially DR and DQ, strongly co-occurred, attributing TCR associations to individual alleles was difficult. In a later analysis, several top co-occurrence clusters were reported to appear linked to parvovirus B19, influenza, CMV and Epstein-Barr virus. Correlated functional status among segregating V segments might reflect linkage disequilibrium, but an unknown experimental factor could not be ruled out. Three of the identified cytomegalovirus-associated TCR beta chains were confirmed in vitro to be specific for cytomegalovirus antigens. Seventeen rarely observed V segments, including chromosome 9 orphons, were excluded from the earlier analysis of about 610 of the donors because counts were too low.

The library was obtained by the immunoSEQ multiplex PCR assay. The multiplex PCR relied on a mix of 60 forward primers for TCR Vbeta segments and 13 reverse primers for TCR Jbeta segments. The CDR3 region of rearranged TCR beta genes was amplified from genomic DNA by a multiplex PCR assay. The Illumina HiSeq System was used to sequence the amplified TCR beta libraries as 87-base-pair reads. The original methods were these. A later analysis tallied around 82 million unique TCR beta chains across the roughly 610 repertoires, and 10 million to 11 million of those chains were shared by two or more donors. A nearest-neighbor algorithm error-corrected the raw reads and collapsed the reads into unique sequences, merging closely related sequences to remove PCR and sequencing errors. V, D and J gene segments were assigned by aligning CDR3 sequences to IMGT reference sequences. For a sequence to be retained, a match of at least six nucleotides was required to both a V gene segment and a J gene segment. A rearrangement was called productive if the CDR3 had no stop codons and remained in frame with V and J, and every other rearrangement was called non-productive. Following IMGT convention, CDR3 was defined as the stretch from the second conserved V-encoded cysteine up to the conserved J-encoded phenylalanine. In an earlier analysis of around 640 of the donors, sequences lacking an unambiguous match to a single V gene segment were excluded. An earlier analysis of about 600 of the donors called V segments functional above 56.7% productive rearrangements and segregating when the between-donor standard deviation exceeded 5%. To diagnose cytomegalovirus status from the catalog of TCR beta chain sequences, a statistical classification framework was built. In a later analysis, TCR nucleotide sequences were compared against IMGT/GENE-DB human TR gene sequences so that V and J genes could be assigned. In a later analysis, CDR3 sequences and most-parsimonious VDJ recombination scenarios were assigned using the TCRdist pipeline. In a later analysis, every TCR beta chain was defined by the combination of its CDR3 amino acid sequence and its V-gene family, and reads without a unique V-gene family were dropped. In a later analysis, 550 to 650 highly shared, low-generation-probability nucleotide sequences were removed to address suspected cross-contamination and a sequencing artifact. In a later analysis, a clonal expansion index for each public chain was calculated from normalized within-repertoire ranks of inferred template counts. Generation probabilities in a later analysis came from a VDJ recombination model fitted to out-of-frame rearrangements, and those results were checked against IGoR. In a later analysis, hypergeometric tests were used to score TCR-TCR, TCR-HLA and TCR-CMV co-occurrence, with a repertoire-size bias correction applied to TCR pairs. False discovery rates were estimated in a later analysis by permuting HLA or CMV assignments 20 times. In a later analysis, co-occurring TCRs were grouped using DBSCAN, with TCRdist sequence similarity added in when clustering inside HLA-allele-positive subsets. For co-occurrence clustering, repertoires with fewer than 30,000 or more than 120,000 public chains were excluded, along with four to six repertoires with anomalous nucleotide sharing. Not all clones reach the TCRdb copy of this immuneACCESS table, which keeps in-frame sequences only. Checked studies attribute under half of the gap to unresolved V genes and leave the rest unexplained. That table furnishes V, J and clone size, whereas the DNA furnished D and trimming. Counted in this sample were tens of thousands of clones; under 80% of them appeared once. The ten largest clones capture 5.5% to 7% of the sample.

V is clipped by 0 bases and J by 5 bases, and the sequence between their germline boundaries is 26 bases long. CDR1 SGHDT and CDR2 YYEEEE are derived from the germline V gene. From its cysteine to its phenylalanine, the CDR3 spans 19 amino acids. CDR3 DNA is the only sequence kept; it has 57 bases, read in frame from the first base. The cohort comprised under 700 healthy bone marrow donors. At the time of sampling, all cohort members were nominally healthy, though unrecorded immune exposures were likely present. The donor tested CMV seropositive, placing the donor among the 250 to 350 seropositive members of the cohort. A peripheral blood sample was collected from each donor, and TCR beta sequencing was performed on peripheral blood mononuclear cells. Genomic DNA was extracted from the blood cell samples with the Qiagen DNeasy Blood Extraction Kit. A remark on this clone: No antigen is known for it. Per-base qualities were not stored, and no clone one base away is much larger.

Material for sequencing was PBMCs. This TCR came from a male donor in good health and CMV-seropositive. This chain is built from TRBV5-6 and TRBJ1-1; the best D guess is TRBD1, with 5 bases matching. The DNA sequence is given as TGTGCCAGCAGCTTGGTTTTAGGTGGCAGGGCCAATGAAGTTACTGAAGCTTTCTTT. Its product reads: CASSLVLGGRANEVTEAFF. The full variable domain, with segments outside the CDR3 supplied by the reference TRBV5-6 and TRBJ1-1 proteins, appears as DAGVTQSPTHLIKTRGQQVTLRCSPKSGHDTVSWYQQALGQGPQFIFQYYEEEERQRGNFPDRFSGHQFPNYSSELNVNALLLGDSALYLCASSLVLGGRANEVTEAFFGQGTRLTVV.